The clone carrying this T cell receptor (beta chain) has ten or more counts. Its antigen is undetermined. This sample is drawn from a study of CD8 T cells in ankylosing spondylitis. Regarding the study as a whole: The study looked at matched synovial fluid samples from ankylosing spondylitis patients. Disease-linked clones were reported to be significantly enriched there. Disease-linked clones were found to be CD8+ and relatively rare in peripheral blood. Some motif variants were previously reported in reactive arthritis synovial fluid and blood. Blood of patients with ankylosing spondylitis appeared to be characterized by a TCR beta motif of eight highly homologous variants.

CDR3 length equals 15 residues. CDR1 and CDR2 (germline): MDHEN, SYDVKM. V was clipped by 6 bases and J by 11 bases; unmatched bases: 14. Quantitative 5'-RACE with molecular barcodes was used to make the TCR beta libraries. From the 5' RACE reads, TCRdb called clonotypes with MiXCR, one entry per CDR3 protein. This sample has 750,000 to 850,000 distinct CDR3 sequences, with roughly 10% found just once. The chain couples TRBV28 to TRBJ1-1, with 11 positions matching TRBD1. What was sequenced was blood, either unsorted or a sorted T cell fraction (not recorded which). The receptor was derived from a male donor with ankylosing spondylitis. In DNA, the CDR3 is TGTGCCAGCAGCGGACAGGGGGCTATCGGGTTTCAGGCTTTCTTT. It translates to CASSGQGAIGFQAFF.